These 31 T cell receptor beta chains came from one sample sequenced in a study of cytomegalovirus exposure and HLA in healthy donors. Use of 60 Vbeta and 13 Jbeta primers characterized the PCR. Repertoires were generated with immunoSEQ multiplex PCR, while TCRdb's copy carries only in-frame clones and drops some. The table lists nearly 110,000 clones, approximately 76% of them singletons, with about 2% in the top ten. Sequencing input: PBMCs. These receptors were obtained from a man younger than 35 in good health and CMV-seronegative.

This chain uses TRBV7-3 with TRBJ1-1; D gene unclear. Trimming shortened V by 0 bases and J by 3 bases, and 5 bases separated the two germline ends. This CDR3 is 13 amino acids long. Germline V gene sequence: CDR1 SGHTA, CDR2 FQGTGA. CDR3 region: CASSLTLDTEAFF. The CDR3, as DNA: TGTGCCAGCAGCTTAACACTGGACACTGAAGCTTTCTTT.

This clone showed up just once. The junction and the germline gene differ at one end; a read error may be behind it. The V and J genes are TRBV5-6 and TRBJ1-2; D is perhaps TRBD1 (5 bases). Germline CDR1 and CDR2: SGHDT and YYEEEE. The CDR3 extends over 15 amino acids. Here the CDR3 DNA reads TGTGCCAGCAGCGTGGCACCGGGGGGAGACTATGGCTACCCCTTC. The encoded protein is CASSVAPGGDYGYPF. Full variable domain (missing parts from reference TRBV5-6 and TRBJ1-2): DAGVTQSPTHLIKTRGQQVTLRCSPKSGHDTVSWYQQALGQGPQFIFQYYEEEERQRGNFPDRFSGHQFPNYSSELNVNALLLGDSALYLCASSVAPGGDYGYPFGSGTRLTVV.

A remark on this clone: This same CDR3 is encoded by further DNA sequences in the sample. CDR3 loop: CASSPTLAGGTYNEQFF. The CDR3, as DNA: TGTGCCAGCTCACCCACCCTTGCGGGGGGCACGTACAATGAGCAGTTCTTC. The genes are TRBV18 and TRBJ2-1; 8 bases are shared with TRBD2. Trimming took 3 bases from V and 4 from J; bases not matched to a gene: 11. Germline CDR1 KGHSH, CDR2 LQKENI. The CDR3 is 17 residues long. The full variable domain, its missing parts supplied by reference TRBV18 and TRBJ2-1, is NAGVMQNPRHLVRRRGQEARLRCSPMKGHSHVYWYRQLPEEGLKFMVYLQKENIIDESGMPKERFSAEFPKEGPSILRIQQVVRGDSAAYFCASSPTLAGGTYNEQFFGPGTRLTVL.

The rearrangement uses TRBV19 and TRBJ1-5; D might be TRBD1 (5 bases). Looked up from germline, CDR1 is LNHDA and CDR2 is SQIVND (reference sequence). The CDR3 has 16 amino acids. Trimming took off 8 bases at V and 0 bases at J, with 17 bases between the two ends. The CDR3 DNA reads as TGTGCCAGTCCGGCAGGGCACCTATCTAGCAATCAGCCCCAGCATTTT. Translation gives CASPAGHLSSNQPQHF.

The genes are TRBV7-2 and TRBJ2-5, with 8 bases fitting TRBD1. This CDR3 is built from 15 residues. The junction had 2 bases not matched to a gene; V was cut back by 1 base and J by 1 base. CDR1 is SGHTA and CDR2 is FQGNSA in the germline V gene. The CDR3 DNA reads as TGTGCCAGCAGCTTAGACAGGGGGGTCCAAGAGACCCAGTACTTC. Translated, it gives CASSLDRGVQETQYF. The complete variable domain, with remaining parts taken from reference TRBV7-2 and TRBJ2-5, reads GAGVSQSPSNKVTEKGKDVELRCDPISGHTALYWYRQSLGQGLEFLIYFQGNSAPDKSGLPSDRFSAERTGGSVSTLTIQRTQQEDSAVYLCASSLDRGVQETQYFGPGTRLLVL.

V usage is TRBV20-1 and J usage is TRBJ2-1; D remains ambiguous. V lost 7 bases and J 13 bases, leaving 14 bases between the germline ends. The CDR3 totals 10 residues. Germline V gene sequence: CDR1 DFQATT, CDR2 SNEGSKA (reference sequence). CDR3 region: CSVAPSEQFF. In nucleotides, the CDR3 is TGCAGTGTAGCCCCCTCGGAACAGTTCTTC.

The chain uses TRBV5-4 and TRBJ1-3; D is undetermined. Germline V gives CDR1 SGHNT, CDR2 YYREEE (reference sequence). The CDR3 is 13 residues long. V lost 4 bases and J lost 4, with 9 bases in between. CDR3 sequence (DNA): TGTGCCAGCAGCGACTGGCGGGGAAACACCATATATTTT. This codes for CASSDWRGNTIYF.

The CDR3 sequence: CASSGGGGFNQPQHF. CDR3 nucleotides: TGTGCCAGCAGCGGGGGCGGGGGGTTCAATCAGCCCCAGCATTTT. The rearrangement uses TRBV9 and TRBJ1-5; tentatively, D is TRBD1 (5 bases). CDR1 is SGDLS and CDR2 is YYNGEE in the germline V gene. The CDR3 contains 15 residues. V was clipped by 3 bases and J by 3 bases, with 13 bases between them. Combining the CDR3 with reference TRBV9 and TRBJ1-5 gives the whole variable domain DSGVTQTPKHLITATGQRVTLRCSPRSGDLSVYWYQQSLDQGLQFLIQYYNGEERAKGNILERFSAQQFPDLHSELNLSSLELGDSALYFCASSGGGGFNQPQHFGDGTRLSIL.

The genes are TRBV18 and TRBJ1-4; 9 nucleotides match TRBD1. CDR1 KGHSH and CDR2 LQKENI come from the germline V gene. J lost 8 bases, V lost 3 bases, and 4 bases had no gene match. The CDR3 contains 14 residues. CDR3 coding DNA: TGTGCCAGCTCACCGGGCGGGACAGGGGAAAAACTGTTTTTT. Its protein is CASSPGGTGEKLFF. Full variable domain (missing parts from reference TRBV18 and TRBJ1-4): NAGVMQNPRHLVRRRGQEARLRCSPMKGHSHVYWYRQLPEEGLKFMVYLQKENIIDESGMPKERFSAEFPKEGPSILRIQQVVRGDSAAYFCASSPGGTGEKLFFGSGTQLSVL.

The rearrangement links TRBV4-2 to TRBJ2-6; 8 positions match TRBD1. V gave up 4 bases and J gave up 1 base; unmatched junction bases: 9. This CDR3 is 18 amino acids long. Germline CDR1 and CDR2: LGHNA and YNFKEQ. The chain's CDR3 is CASSLGGQGGSGANVLTF. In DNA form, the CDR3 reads TGTGCCAGCAGCCTAGGAGGACAGGGTGGTTCTGGGGCCAACGTCCTGACTTTC.

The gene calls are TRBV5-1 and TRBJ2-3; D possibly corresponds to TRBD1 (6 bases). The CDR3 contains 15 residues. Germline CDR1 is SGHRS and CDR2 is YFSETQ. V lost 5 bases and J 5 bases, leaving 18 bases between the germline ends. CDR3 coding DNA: TGCGCCAGCAGGCAAGGTGGGGGCTCTGGAGATACGCAGTATTTT. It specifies CASRQGGGSGDTQYF.

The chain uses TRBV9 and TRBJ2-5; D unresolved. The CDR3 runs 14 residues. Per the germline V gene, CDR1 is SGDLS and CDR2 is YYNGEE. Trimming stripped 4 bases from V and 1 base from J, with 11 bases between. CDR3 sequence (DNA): TGTGCCAGCAGCACAACTACTGGCCAAGAGACCCAGTACTTC. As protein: CASSTTTGQETQYF.

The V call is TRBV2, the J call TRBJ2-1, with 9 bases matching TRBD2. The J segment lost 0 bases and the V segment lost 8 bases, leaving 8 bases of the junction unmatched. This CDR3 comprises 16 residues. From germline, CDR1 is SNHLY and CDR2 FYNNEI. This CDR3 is CASWASGVSSYNEQFF. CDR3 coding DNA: TGTGCCAGCTGGGCTAGCGGGGTTAGCTCCTACAATGAGCAGTTCTTC. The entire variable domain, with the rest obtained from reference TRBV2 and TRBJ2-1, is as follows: EPEVTQTPSHQVTQMGQEVILRCVPISNHLYFYWYRQILGQKVEFLVSFYNNEISEKSEIFDDQFSVERPDGSNFTLKIRSTKLEDSAMYFCASWASGVSSYNEQFFGPGTRLTVL.

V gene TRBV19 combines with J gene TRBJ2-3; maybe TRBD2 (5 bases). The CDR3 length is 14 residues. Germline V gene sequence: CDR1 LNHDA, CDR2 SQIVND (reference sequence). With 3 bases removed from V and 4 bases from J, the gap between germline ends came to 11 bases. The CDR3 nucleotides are TGTGCCAGTAGTATCACGAGGGCGTCAGATACGCAGTATTTT. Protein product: CASSITRASDTQYF.

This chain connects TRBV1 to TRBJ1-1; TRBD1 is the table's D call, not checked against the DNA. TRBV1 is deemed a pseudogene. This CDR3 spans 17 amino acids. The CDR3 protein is CTSSPLQGEGGGTEAFF. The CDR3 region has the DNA TGCACCAGCAGCCCTCTACAGGGGGAAGGTGGAGGCACTGAAGCTTTCTTT.

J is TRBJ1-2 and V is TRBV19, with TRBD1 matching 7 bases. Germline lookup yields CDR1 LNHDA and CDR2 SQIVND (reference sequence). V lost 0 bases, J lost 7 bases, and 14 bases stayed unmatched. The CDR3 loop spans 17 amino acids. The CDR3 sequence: CASSIDGPTGQIGGYTF. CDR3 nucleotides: TGTGCCAGTAGTATAGATGGGCCTACGGGACAGATAGGTGGCTACACCTTC.

The CDR3 DNA is TGTGCCAGCAGCCAGACGGGGGTTCAGGGTGGCTACACCTTC. Protein product: CASSQTGVQGGYTF. The chain couples TRBV7-9 to TRBJ1-2; D may be TRBD1 (5 bases). The CDR3 contains 14 residues. Germline V gives CDR1 SEHNR, CDR2 FQNEAQ (reference sequence). Trimming took 5 bases from V and 7 from J, leaving 17 bases between them.

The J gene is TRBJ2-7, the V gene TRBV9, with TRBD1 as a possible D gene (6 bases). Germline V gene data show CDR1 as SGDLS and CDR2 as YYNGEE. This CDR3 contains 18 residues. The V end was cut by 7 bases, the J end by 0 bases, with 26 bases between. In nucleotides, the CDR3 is TGTGCCAGCTCAACAGGGATTTCGTCGGCGGAGATCTCCTACGAGCAGTACTTC. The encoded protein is CASSTGISSAEISYEQYF. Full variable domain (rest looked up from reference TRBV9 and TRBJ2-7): DSGVTQTPKHLITATGQRVTLRCSPRSGDLSVYWYQQSLDQGLQFLIQYYNGEERAKGNILERFSAQQFPDLHSELNLSSLELGDSALYFCASSTGISSAEISYEQYFGPGTRLTVT.

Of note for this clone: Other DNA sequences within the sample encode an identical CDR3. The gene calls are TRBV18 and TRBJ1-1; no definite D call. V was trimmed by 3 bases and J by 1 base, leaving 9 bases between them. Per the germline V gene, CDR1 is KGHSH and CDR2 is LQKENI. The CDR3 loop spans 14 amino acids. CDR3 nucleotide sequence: TGTGCCAGCTCACCCCTCCCCGGGAACACTGAAGCTTTCTTT. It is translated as CASSPLPGNTEAFF.

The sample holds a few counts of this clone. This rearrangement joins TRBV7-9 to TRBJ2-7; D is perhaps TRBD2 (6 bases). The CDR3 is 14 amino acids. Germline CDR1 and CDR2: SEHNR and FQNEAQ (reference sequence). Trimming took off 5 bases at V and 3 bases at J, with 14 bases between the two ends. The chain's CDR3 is CASSTRDSVYEQYF. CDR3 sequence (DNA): TGTGCCAGCAGCACCCGGGACTCCGTCTACGAGCAGTACTTC. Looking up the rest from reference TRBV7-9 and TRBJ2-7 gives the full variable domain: DTGVSQNPRHKITKRGQNVTFRCDPISEHNRLYWYRQTLGQGPEFLTYFQNEAQLEKSRLLSDRFSAERPKGSFSTLEIQRTEQGDSAMYLCASSTRDSVYEQYFGPGTRLTVT.

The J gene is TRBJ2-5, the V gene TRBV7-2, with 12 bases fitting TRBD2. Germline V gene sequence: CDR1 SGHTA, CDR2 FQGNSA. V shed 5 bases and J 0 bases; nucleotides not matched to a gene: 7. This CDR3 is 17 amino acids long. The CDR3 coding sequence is TGTGCCAGCAGCCCCATGACTAGCGGGGGCTACCAAGAGACCCAGTACTTC. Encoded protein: CASSPMTSGGYQETQYF.

The CDR3 reads CASSLRTGRTEPEAFF. CDR3 sequence (DNA): TGTGCCAGTAGTCTGCGGACAGGGCGGACGGAACCTGAAGCTTTCTTT. J is TRBJ1-1 and V is TRBV19, with TRBD1 identical over 8 bases. The germline CDR1 and CDR2 sequences are LNHDA and SQIVND (reference sequence). The CDR3 has 16 residues. V shed 5 bases and J 6 bases; nucleotides not matched to a gene: 14.

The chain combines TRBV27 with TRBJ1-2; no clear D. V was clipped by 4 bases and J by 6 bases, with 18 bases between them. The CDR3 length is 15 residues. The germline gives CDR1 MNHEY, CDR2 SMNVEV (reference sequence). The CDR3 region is CASSSSNAMGHGYTF. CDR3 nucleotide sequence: TGTGCCAGCAGTTCCAGCAACGCGATGGGCCATGGCTACACCTTC.

CDR3 sequence reads: CASSRRNRGKGEKLFF. CDR3 DNA: TGTGCCAGCAGCCGCCGGAACAGGGGGAAAGGTGAAAAACTGTTTTTT. The chain employs TRBV13 and TRBJ1-4; TRBD1 aligns across 8 bases. The CDR3 loop spans 16 amino acids. The J segment lost 7 bases and the V segment lost 5 bases, leaving 12 bases of the junction unmatched. The germline CDR1 and CDR2 sequences are PRHDT and FYEKMQ (reference sequence).

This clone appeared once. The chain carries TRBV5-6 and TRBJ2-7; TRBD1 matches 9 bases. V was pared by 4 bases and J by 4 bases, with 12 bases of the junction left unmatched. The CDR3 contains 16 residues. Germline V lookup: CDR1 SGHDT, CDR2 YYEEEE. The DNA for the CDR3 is TGTGCCAGCAGCCGCCTCGGGACAGGGCCCTTGTACGAGCAGTACTTC. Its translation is CASSRLGTGPLYEQYF.

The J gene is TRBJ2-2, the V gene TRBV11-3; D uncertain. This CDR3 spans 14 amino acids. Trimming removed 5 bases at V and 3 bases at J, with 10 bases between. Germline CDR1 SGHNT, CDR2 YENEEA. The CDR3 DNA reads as TGTGCCAGCAGCCCAGGATTCTACACCGGGGAGCTGTTTTTT. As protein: CASSPGFYTGELFF.

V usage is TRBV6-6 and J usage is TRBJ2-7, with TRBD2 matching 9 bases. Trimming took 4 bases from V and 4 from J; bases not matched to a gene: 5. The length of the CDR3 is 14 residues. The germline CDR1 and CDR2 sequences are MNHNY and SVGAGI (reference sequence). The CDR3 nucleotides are TGTGCCAGCAGTTTGATGCGGGGGGGGTACGAGCAGTACTTC. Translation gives CASSLMRGGYEQYF.

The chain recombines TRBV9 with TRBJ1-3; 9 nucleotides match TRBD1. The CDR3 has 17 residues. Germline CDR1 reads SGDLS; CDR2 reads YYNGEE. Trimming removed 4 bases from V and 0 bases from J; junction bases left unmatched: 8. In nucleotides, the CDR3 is TGTGCCAGCAGCCAACTACAGGGGGCACGCTCTGGAAACACCATATATTTT. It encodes CASSQLQGARSGNTIYF.

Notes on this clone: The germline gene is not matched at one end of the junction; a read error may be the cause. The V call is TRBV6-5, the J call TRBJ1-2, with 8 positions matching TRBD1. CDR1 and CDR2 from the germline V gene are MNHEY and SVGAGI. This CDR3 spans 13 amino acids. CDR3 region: CASSRTGSLGYPF. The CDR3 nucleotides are TGTGCCAGCAGTCGGACAGGGTCCCTAGGCTACCCCTTC.

For the CDR3, the DNA is TGCAGCGTTGTGGGCGGGGGGGGTTCCTACAATGAGCAGTTCTTC. This gives the protein CSVVGGGGSYNEQFF. The rearrangement links TRBV29-1 to TRBJ2-1, with TRBD2 matching over 9 bases. The CDR3 has 15 amino acids. Germline-derived CDR1 and CDR2 are SQVTM and ANQGSEA. V was pared by 4 bases and J by 1 base, with 5 bases of the junction left unmatched.

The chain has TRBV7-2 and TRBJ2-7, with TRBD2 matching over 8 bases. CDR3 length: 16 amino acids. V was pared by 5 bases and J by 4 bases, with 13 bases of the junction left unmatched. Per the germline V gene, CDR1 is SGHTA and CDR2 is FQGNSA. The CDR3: CASSPDLAGTFYEQYF. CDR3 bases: TGTGCCAGCAGCCCCGACTTAGCGGGAACCTTTTACGAGCAGTACTTC.